Below, 6 T cell receptor beta chains from the same sample are listed, as sequenced in a study of shared clonotypes between healthy human individuals. It was CD45RO-negative cells, positively selected for CCR7, that made up naive CD8 cells, with terminally differentiated effector memory CD45RA+ cells excluded. Measured with immunoSEQ multiplex PCR; TCRdb has only the in-frame clones, and not every one. The sample lists almost 700,000 clones; approximately 90% were seen once. The specimen was naive CD8+ T cells sorted from blood. The receptor set was obtained from a man aged 25 to 40 in good health.

Worth noting for this clone: In the same sample, other DNA sequences code for this CDR3. V is TRBV19 and J is TRBJ2-3; D gene uncertain. V lost 1 base, J lost 0 bases, and 11 bases lay in between. Germline CDR1 and CDR2: LNHDA and SQIVND (reference sequence). The CDR3 spans 16 residues. The CDR3 spells CASSIVVRASTDTQYF. The DNA of the CDR3 is TGTGCCAGTAGTATAGTAGTCCGGGCCAGCACAGATACGCAGTATTTT.

The chain joins TRBV29-1 to TRBJ1-5; D call uncertain. Germline assignment: CDR1 SQVTM and CDR2 ANQGSEA. The CDR3 has 10 amino acids. The germline V and J ends were trimmed by 3 bases and 6 bases, with 3 bases remaining between them. CDR3 loop: CSVDSQPQHF. CDR3 in DNA: TGCAGCGTTGACTCTCAGCCCCAGCATTTT.

This chain joins TRBV7-8 and TRBJ2-1, with D hard to call. V lost 5 bases and J lost 8, with 19 bases in between. This CDR3 has 15 residues. Per germline, CDR1 SGHVS and CDR2 FQNEAQ. This chain's CDR3 is CASSPTRGASHEQFF. The CDR3 DNA is TGTGCCAGCAGCCCCACCCGTGGAGCTTCCCATGAGCAGTTCTTC.

This chain uses TRBV27 with TRBJ2-2; the match to TRBD1 covers 10 bases. This CDR3 contains 15 residues. Trimming took 6 bases from V and 3 from J; bases not matched to a gene: 4. The germline V gene encodes CDR1 MNHEY and CDR2 SMNVEV (reference sequence). The CDR3 DNA is TGTGCCAGCAGCCCGGGACAGGGGTACACCGGGGAGCTGTTTTTT. This encodes CASSPGQGYTGELFF.

This chain joins TRBV10-3 and TRBJ2-5; D might be TRBD1 (6 bases). Germline loops: CDR1 ENHRY, CDR2 SYGVKD. The length of the CDR3 is 14 residues. Trimming shortened V by 0 bases and J by 5 bases, and 10 bases separated the two germline ends. The CDR3 DNA reads as TGTGCCATCAGTGAGTCGGGGCAGGGGGAGACCCAGTACTTC. Encoded protein: CAISESGQGETQYF.

The V call is TRBV5-1, the J call TRBJ1-4; D gene uncertain. This CDR3 has 15 amino acids. CDR1 is SGHRS, CDR2 YFSETQ, per germline. V was pared by 3 bases and J by 2 bases, with 11 bases between. The CDR3 spells CASSWAGSTNEKLFF. The CDR3 nucleotides read TGCGCCAGCAGCTGGGCGGGGTCGACTAATGAAAAACTGTTTTTT.